Here is one T cell receptor (beta chain) with its context. Profiled with immunoSEQ multiplex PCR; TCRdb holds only in-frame clones, not every one. The table has about 80,000 clones, around 90% seen once. The CDR3 has 14 residues. Germline V gene data show CDR1 as MGHRA and CDR2 as YSYEKL. Trimming cost V 8 bases and J 4 bases; bases outside gene matches: 7. These data come from a study of brain T cells in children with intractable seizures. At least one anti-epileptic drug was given before surgery. V and J are TRBV4-1 and TRBJ2-1; 8 positions agree with TRBD2. The source material was peripheral blood, sampled at surgery. The sequence came from a girl between 2 and 10 years old with Rasmussen encephalitis and intractable seizures. CDR3: CASRGLAQYNEQFF. The DNA for the CDR3 is TGCGCCAGCCGAGGACTAGCTCAGTACAATGAGCAGTTCTTC.